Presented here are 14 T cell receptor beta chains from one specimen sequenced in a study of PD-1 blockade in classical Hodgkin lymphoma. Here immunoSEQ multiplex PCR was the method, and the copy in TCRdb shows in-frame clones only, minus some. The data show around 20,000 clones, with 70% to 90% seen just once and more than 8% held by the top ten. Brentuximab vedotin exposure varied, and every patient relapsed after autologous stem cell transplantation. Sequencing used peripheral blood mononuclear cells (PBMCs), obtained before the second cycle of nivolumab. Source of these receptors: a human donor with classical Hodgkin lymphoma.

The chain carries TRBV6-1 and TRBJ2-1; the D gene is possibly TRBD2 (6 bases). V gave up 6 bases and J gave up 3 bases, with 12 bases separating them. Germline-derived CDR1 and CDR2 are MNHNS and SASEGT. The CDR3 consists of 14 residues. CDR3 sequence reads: CASSRGSYYNEQFF. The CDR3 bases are TGTGCCAGCAGCCGGGGGAGCTACTACAATGAGCAGTTCTTC.

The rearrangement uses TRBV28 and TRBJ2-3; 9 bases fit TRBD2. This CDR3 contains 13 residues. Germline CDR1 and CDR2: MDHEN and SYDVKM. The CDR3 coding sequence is TGTGTCGTGGTAGCGGGGGCCACAGATACGCAGTATTTT. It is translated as CVVVAGATDTQYF.

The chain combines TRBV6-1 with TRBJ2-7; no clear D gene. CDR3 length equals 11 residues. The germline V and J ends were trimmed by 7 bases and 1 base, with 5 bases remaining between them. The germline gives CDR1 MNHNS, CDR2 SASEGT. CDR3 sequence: CASIRSYEQYF. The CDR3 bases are TGTGCCAGCATAAGGTCCTACGAGCAGTACTTC.

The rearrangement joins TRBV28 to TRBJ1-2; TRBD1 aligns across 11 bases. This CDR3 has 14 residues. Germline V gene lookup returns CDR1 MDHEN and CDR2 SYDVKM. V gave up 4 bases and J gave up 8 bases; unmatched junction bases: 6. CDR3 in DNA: TGTGCCAGCAGTTCTGGACAGGGGGCGGAGGGCTACACCTTC. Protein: CASSSGQGAEGYTF.

This CDR3 reads CASSETRGYTF. CDR3 DNA: TGTGCCAGCAGCGAAACAAGGGGCTACACCTTC. The chain is built from TRBV4-2 and TRBJ1-2; D not resolved. This CDR3 is built from 11 residues. V gave up 5 bases and J gave up 8 bases, with 9 bases separating them. Germline V gives CDR1 LGHNA, CDR2 YNFKEQ.

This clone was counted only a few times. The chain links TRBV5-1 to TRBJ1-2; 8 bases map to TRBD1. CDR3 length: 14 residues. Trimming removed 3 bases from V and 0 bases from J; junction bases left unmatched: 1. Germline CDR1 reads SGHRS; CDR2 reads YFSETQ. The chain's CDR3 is CASSWGQANYGYTF. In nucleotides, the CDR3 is TGCGCCAGCAGCTGGGGACAGGCTAACTATGGCTACACCTTC. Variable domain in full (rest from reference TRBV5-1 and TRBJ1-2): KAGVTQTPRYLIKTRGQQVTLSCSPISGHRSVSWYQQTPGQGLQFLFEYFSETQRNKGNFPGRFSGRQFSNSRSEMNVSTLELGDSALYLCASSWGQANYGYTFGSGTRLTVV.

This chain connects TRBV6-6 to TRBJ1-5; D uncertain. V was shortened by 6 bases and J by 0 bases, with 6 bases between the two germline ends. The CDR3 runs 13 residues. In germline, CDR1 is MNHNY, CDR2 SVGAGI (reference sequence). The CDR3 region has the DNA TGTGCCAGCAGGATCCATAGCAATCAGCCCCAGCATTTT. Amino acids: CASRIHSNQPQHF.

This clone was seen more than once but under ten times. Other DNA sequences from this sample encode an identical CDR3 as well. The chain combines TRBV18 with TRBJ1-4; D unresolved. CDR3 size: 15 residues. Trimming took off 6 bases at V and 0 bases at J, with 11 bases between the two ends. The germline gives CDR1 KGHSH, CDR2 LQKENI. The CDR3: CASSPDGTTNEKLFF. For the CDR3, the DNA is TGTGCCAGCTCTCCGGACGGTACAACTAATGAAAAACTGTTTTTT.

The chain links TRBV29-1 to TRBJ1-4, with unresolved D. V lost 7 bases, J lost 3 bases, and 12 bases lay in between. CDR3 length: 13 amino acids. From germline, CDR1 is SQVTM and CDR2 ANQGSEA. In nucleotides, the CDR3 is TGCAGCGGAAGCAGGTCGTCTAATGAAAAACTGTTTTTT. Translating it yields CSGSRSSNEKLFF.

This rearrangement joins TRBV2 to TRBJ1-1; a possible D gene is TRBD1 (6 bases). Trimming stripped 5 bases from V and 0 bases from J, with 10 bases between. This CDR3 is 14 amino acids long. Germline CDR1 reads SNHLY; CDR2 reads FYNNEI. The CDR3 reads CASSLTGMNTEAFF. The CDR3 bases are TGTGCCAGCAGTCTAACAGGGATGAACACTGAAGCTTTCTTT.

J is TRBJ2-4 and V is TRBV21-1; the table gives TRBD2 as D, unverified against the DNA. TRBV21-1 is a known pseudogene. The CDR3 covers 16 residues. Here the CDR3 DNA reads TGTGCCAGCAGCAAAGACAACGGGGGGCACAAAAACATTCAGTACTTC. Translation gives CASSKDNGGHKNIQYF.

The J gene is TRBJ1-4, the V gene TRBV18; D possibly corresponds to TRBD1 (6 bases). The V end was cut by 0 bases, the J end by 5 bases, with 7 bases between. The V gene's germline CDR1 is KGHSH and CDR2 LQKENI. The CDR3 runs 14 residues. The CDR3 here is CASSPPGQNEKLFF. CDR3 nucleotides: TGTGCCAGCTCACCACCCGGACAGAATGAAAAACTGTTTTTT.

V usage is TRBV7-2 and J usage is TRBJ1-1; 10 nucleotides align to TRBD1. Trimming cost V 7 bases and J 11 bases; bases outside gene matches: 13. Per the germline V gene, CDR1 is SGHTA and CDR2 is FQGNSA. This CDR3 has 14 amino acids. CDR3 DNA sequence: TGTGCCAGCACCCGGGACAGGGGCTCTATCATGGCTTTCTTT. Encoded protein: CASTRDRGSIMAFF.

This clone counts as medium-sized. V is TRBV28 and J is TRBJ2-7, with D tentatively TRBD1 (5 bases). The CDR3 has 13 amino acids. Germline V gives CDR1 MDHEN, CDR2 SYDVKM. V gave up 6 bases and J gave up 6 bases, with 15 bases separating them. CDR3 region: CASSFPREGEQYF. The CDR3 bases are TGTGCCAGCAGCTTCCCCAGGGAAGGCGAGCAGTACTTC.